The sequence of this T cell receptor (beta chain) was determined in a study of long-term antiretroviral therapy in people with HIV. Roughly 0.9-10 million cryopreserved PBMC were held in samples before DNA extraction. Version v3.0 of the immunoSEQ assay was performed at survey level. Data came from immunoSEQ multiplex PCR; TCRdb stores just in-frame clones and leaves some out. The table records tens of thousands of clones, roughly four fifths of them present only once. This sample comprised unsorted PBMCs, obtained 0.4 years after starting antiretroviral therapy. This clonotype was obtained from a man in his fifties or sixties with HIV.

CDR3 DNA sequence: TGTGCCAGCCGCGTCGGCAGAATGGGGGAGCAGTACTTC. Its translation: CASRVGRMGEQYF. The chain carries TRBV27 and TRBJ2-7; D not certain. Germline V gene sequence: CDR1 MNHEY, CDR2 SMNVEV (reference sequence). V lost 8 bases to trimming and J lost 7 bases, with 18 bases between them. The CDR3 contains 13 residues.